The 10 T cell receptor beta chains below all came from one sample that was sequenced in a study of cytomegalovirus exposure and HLA in healthy donors (TCRdb year 2017). Preparation of the library involved the immunoSEQ multiplex PCR assay. For the multiplex PCR, a mixture combining 60 forward primers for TCR Vbeta segments and 13 reverse primers for TCR Jbeta segments was used. As stored in TCRdb, this immuneACCESS dataset retains in-frame rearrangements with V and J assigned. A fraction of the clones does not appear; measured against another copy, unresolved V genes explain less than half of the discrepancy, and the remainder lacks a known reason. The sample table records about 110,000 clones; under 85% of these occur just once. The ten biggest clones cover approximately 8% of the sample. Specimen: PBMCs. The receptors originated from a man between 35 and 55 years old in good health and CMV-seronegative.

Of note for this clone: The sample contains more than one DNA sequence encoding this CDR3. The rearrangement uses TRBV27 and TRBJ2-5; D is possibly TRBD1 (6 bases). Trimming removed 6 bases from V and 5 bases from J, with 10 bases in between. Germline lookup yields CDR1 MNHEY and CDR2 SMNVEV (reference sequence). The CDR3 runs 12 residues. CDR3 DNA: TGTGCCAGCAGCCCTACAGGGGAGACCCAGTACTTC. Translating gives CASSPTGETQYF.

V usage is TRBV7-3 and J usage is TRBJ2-1, with 8 bases lining up with TRBD1. V lost 4 bases, J lost 10 bases, and 6 bases stayed unmatched. CDR3 length: 13 amino acids. Germline V gives CDR1 SGHTA, CDR2 FQGTGA. The chain's CDR3 is CASSSGGLDEQFF. The CDR3 DNA reads as TGTGCCAGCAGCTCAGGGGGCCTTGACGAGCAGTTCTTC. The entire variable domain, with the rest obtained from reference TRBV7-3 and TRBJ2-1, is as follows: GAGVSQTPSNKVTEKGKYVELRCDPISGHTALYWYRQSLGQGPEFLIYFQGTGAADDSGLPNDRFFAVRPEGSVSTLKIQRTERGDSAVYLCASSSGGLDEQFFGPGTRLTVL.

The chain recombines TRBV10-3 with TRBJ2-3; TRBD2 matches at 9 bases. The V gene's germline CDR1 is ENHRY and CDR2 SYGVKD. The trim removed 8 bases at V and 4 bases at J, leaving 4 bases unmatched. This CDR3 spans 13 amino acids. The CDR3 protein is CAISAGGADTQYF. CDR3 in DNA: TGTGCCATCTCAGCGGGGGGCGCAGATACGCAGTATTTT.

This clone appeared once. The V gene is TRBV9, the J gene TRBJ1-3, with 7 bases identical to TRBD1. CDR1 and CDR2 from the germline V gene are SGDLS and YYNGEE. CDR3 length: 15 amino acids. Germline trimming cut 3 bases from V and 0 bases from J; bases unmatched to any gene: 3. CDR3 loop: CASSEYRGSGNTIYF. CDR3 DNA sequence: TGTGCCAGCAGCGAGTACAGGGGCTCTGGAAACACCATATATTTT.

This rearrangement joins TRBV5-8 to TRBJ2-3; TRBD1 agrees at 9 bases. The length of the CDR3 is 17 residues. Germline V lookup: CDR1 SGHTS, CDR2 YDEGEE. V was pared by 0 bases and J by 5 bases, with 10 bases of the junction left unmatched. The CDR3: CASSLGAGTGRRDTQYF. The CDR3 bases are TGTGCCAGCAGCTTGGGGGCCGGGACAGGGCGCAGAGATACGCAGTATTTT. The full variable domain, in which reference TRBV5-8 and TRBJ2-3 provide the parts outside the CDR3, is EAGVTQSPTHLIKTRGQQATLRCSPISGHTSVYWYQQALGLGLQFLLWYDEGEERNRGNFPPRFSGRQFPNYSSELNVNALELEDSALYLCASSLGAGTGRRDTQYFGPGTRLTVL.

The rearrangement joins TRBV4-2 to TRBJ1-1, with D possibly matching TRBD1 (5 bases). The length of the CDR3 is 15 residues. Germline V CDR1 and CDR2: LGHNA, YNFKEQ. V was clipped by 0 bases and J by 3 bases, with 11 bases between them. The CDR3 sequence: CASSQDGGRDTEAFF. The CDR3 nucleotides read TGTGCCAGCAGCCAAGATGGGGGGAGGGACACTGAAGCTTTCTTT.

This clone was detected once. This chain connects TRBV4-2 to TRBJ2-7; D might be TRBD1 (8 bases). The CDR3 totals 16 residues. With 4 bases removed from V and 6 bases from J, the gap between germline ends came to 22 bases. The germline V gene encodes CDR1 LGHNA and CDR2 YNFKEQ. DNA for the CDR3: TGTGCCAGCAGCCCAAAGTTTACAGGGGGGGTCCCCGAGCAGTACTTC. Its protein product is CASSPKFTGGVPEQYF.

Concerning this clone itself: This likely reflects a read error, since a far larger clone is one base away. This sample also contains other DNA sequences that code for the same CDR3. J is TRBJ2-1 and V is TRBV29-1; weak D call: TRBD2 (5 bases). CDR1 and CDR2 (germline): SQVTM, ANQGSEA. V was cut by 1 base and J by 6 bases, with 16 bases left in between. The length of the CDR3 is 15 residues. CDR3: CSVEGREKAPNEQFF. CDR3 DNA: TGCAGCGTTGAAGGTAGGGAGAAGGCACCCAATGAGCAGTTCTTC.

The chain uses TRBV11-3 and TRBJ2-3; D gene uncertain. CDR1 and CDR2 (germline): SGHNT, YENEEA. The CDR3 consists of 13 residues. Trimming removed 6 bases at V and 4 bases at J, with 11 bases between. The CDR3 region is CASSSTSADTQYF. DNA for the CDR3: TGTGCCAGCAGTTCGACCAGCGCAGATACGCAGTATTTT.

This clone was counted between two and nine times. The chain recombines TRBV7-2 with TRBJ1-2; D gene uncertain. V dropped 5 bases and J dropped 7 bases, with 20 bases sitting between them. This CDR3 spans 15 amino acids. The V gene's germline CDR1 is SGHTA and CDR2 FQGNSA. CDR3 sequence: CASSVPSEGVGGYTF. CDR3 coding DNA: TGTGCCAGCAGCGTACCCTCGGAGGGAGTGGGTGGCTACACCTTC.